Below are 29 T cell receptor beta chains sequenced from a single sample in a study of T cell responses to AZD1222 COVID-19 vaccine. Data came from immunoSEQ multiplex PCR; TCRdb stores just in-frame clones and leaves some out. Found here are around 150,000 clones, more than 80% of them singletons; the top ten hold 3% to 3.5%. The specimen was peripheral blood, collected 28 days after the second AZD1222 dose. These receptors all stem from an adult who received the AZD1222 COVID-19 vaccine.

The J gene is TRBJ2-7, the V gene TRBV29-1; the match to TRBD1 covers 9 bases. V gave up 3 bases and J gave up 6 bases; unmatched junction bases: 0. Germline values: CDR1 SQVTM, CDR2 ANQGSEA. This CDR3 has 11 amino acids. CDR3 nucleotide sequence: TGCAGCGTTGAGGGACAGGGCGAGCAGTACTTC. Amino acids: CSVEGQGEQYF.

This chain joins TRBV7-9 and TRBJ2-3; 12 nucleotides line up with TRBD2. The germline V gene encodes CDR1 SEHNR and CDR2 FQNEAQ (reference sequence). This CDR3 spans 19 amino acids. The junction had 15 bases not matched to a gene; V was cut back by 5 bases and J by 3 bases. CDR3 loop: CASSQRRKLAGGGTDTQYF. CDR3 bases: TGTGCCAGCAGCCAAAGACGAAAACTAGCGGGAGGAGGGACAGATACGCAGTATTTT.

The chain employs TRBV5-6 and TRBJ1-5; D ambiguous. V lost 1 base, J lost 0 bases, and 14 bases lay in between. CDR1 is SGHDT and CDR2 is YYEEEE in the germline V gene. The CDR3 runs to 17 residues. Here the CDR3 reads CASSLFTYQRSNQPQHF. In DNA form, the CDR3 reads TGTGCCAGCAGCTTGTTCACATATCAACGTAGCAATCAGCCCCAGCATTTT.

The gene calls are TRBV5-1 and TRBJ2-1, with TRBD1 as a possible D gene (5 bases). V was cut by 4 bases and J by 9 bases, with 14 bases left in between. Germline assignment: CDR1 SGHRS and CDR2 YFSETQ. The CDR3 is 13 amino acids. The CDR3 is CASSPGAGPEQFF. The CDR3 DNA is TGCGCCAGCAGCCCTGGGGCAGGGCCTGAGCAGTTCTTC.

The chain carries TRBV5-4 and TRBJ2-7; D perhaps matches TRBD2 (6 bases). CDR1 is SGHNT, CDR2 YYREEE, per germline (reference sequence). This CDR3 is 15 amino acids long. V was pared by 3 bases and J by 0 bases, with 13 bases between. CDR3 sequence: CASSSPGRGSYEQYF. The CDR3 DNA reads as TGTGCCAGCAGCTCCCCCGGGCGGGGCTCCTACGAGCAGTACTTC.

This chain connects TRBV5-4 to TRBJ2-1; the D gene is possibly TRBD2 (5 bases). Trimming removed 1 base at V and 2 bases at J, with 10 bases between. This CDR3 has 15 amino acids. Germline CDR1 and CDR2: SGHNT and YYREEE (reference sequence). The CDR3 loop is CASSLNGRAYNEQFF. For the CDR3, the DNA is TGTGCCAGCAGCTTGAACGGGCGGGCCTACAATGAGCAGTTCTTC.

This clone appeared a single time. This chain joins TRBV13 and TRBJ1-1; D remains unclear. Germline V gene lookup returns CDR1 PRHDT and CDR2 FYEKMQ (reference sequence). The ends were cut back, 0 bases at V and 4 bases at J, with 18 bases in the middle. The CDR3 extends over 17 amino acids. Here the CDR3 DNA reads TGTGCCAGCAGCTTAGGATCCGTATGGGGTGAAGGCACTGAAGCTTTCTTT. Residues: CASSLGSVWGEGTEAFF.

This chain links TRBV24-1 with TRBJ2-5, with 9 bases fitting TRBD1. Trimming at V came to 6 bases and at J to 1 base, leaving 8 bases not matched to a gene. Germline V CDR1 and CDR2: KGHDR, SFDVKD. This CDR3 is 16 amino acids long. The CDR3 protein is CATSLGTGTPQETQYF. The CDR3 region has the DNA TGTGCCACCAGTTTGGGGACAGGGACTCCCCAAGAGACCCAGTACTTC.

This clone came up a few times. The rearrangement uses TRBV25-1 and TRBJ1-1, with D possibly TRBD1 on 6 matching bases. CDR1 and CDR2 (germline): MGHDK, SYGVNS. CDR3 length: 16 amino acids. V lost 5 bases to trimming and J lost 1 base, with 17 bases between them. This CDR3 is CASSPPPGTPNTEAFF. In nucleotides, the CDR3 is TGTGCCAGCAGTCCACCTCCCGGGACACCGAACACTGAAGCTTTCTTT.

As concerns this clone: A much larger clonotype is one base distant, so this may be a read error. The sample holds other DNA sequences that translate to the same CDR3. J is TRBJ2-3 and V is TRBV14; D is uncertain. This CDR3 region has 18 residues. Per germline, CDR1 SGHDN and CDR2 FVKESK. CDR3 sequence: CASSPTAAHRSRLDTQYF. The CDR3 DNA reads as TGTGCCAGCAGCCCCACTGCAGCCCATCGATCAAGATTGGATACACAGTATTTT.

J is TRBJ1-2 and V is TRBV6-5; TRBD1 is a possible D gene (6 bases). This CDR3 contains 13 residues. Germline V lookup: CDR1 MNHEY, CDR2 SVGAGI. Trimming cost V 11 bases and J 4 bases, with 17 bases left between them. This CDR3 reads CAAKSGGSYGYTF. Written as DNA, the CDR3 is TGTGCCGCCAAGTCCGGGGGCTCCTATGGCTACACCTTC.

The chain employs TRBV29-1 and TRBJ2-7, with a tentative D call TRBD2 (7 bases). Germline-derived CDR1 and CDR2 are SQVTM and ANQGSEA. CDR3 length: 13 amino acids. V was clipped by 0 bases and J by 2 bases, with 8 bases between them. The CDR3 loop is CSVEDGGPYEQYF. The CDR3 nucleotides are TGCAGCGTTGAAGACGGGGGGCCCTACGAGCAGTACTTC.

The chain's CDR3 is CASSLARTGAETQYF. The DNA of the CDR3 is TGTGCCAGCAGCTTAGCCCGGACAGGGGCAGAGACCCAGTACTTC. V and J are TRBV7-6 and TRBJ2-5, with 9 nucleotides matching TRBD1. The CDR3 sequence is 15 residues long. The V and J ends lost 0 bases and 4 bases, in that order; junction bases with no gene match: 3. Germline CDR1 reads SGHVS; CDR2 reads FNYEAQ.

This sequence joins TRBV5-6 and TRBJ2-5; 8 nucleotides align to TRBD2. V gave up 4 bases and J gave up 5 bases; unmatched junction bases: 13. The CDR3 sequence is 16 residues long. CDR1 and CDR2 (germline): SGHDT, YYEEEE. The CDR3 DNA reads as TGTGCCAGCAGCCGCGGAGCGGGAGTGTTTTGGGAGACCCAGTACTTC. Encoded protein: CASSRGAGVFWETQYF.

The gene calls are TRBV25-1 and TRBJ1-2; D unclear. CDR3 size: 13 residues. V lost 4 bases, J lost 6 bases, and 12 bases lay in between. Germline lookup yields CDR1 MGHDK and CDR2 SYGVNS. CDR3 sequence (DNA): TGTGCCAGCAGTGTTGGAAGGGAGGATGGCTACACCTTC. Translation gives CASSVGREDGYTF.

The J gene is TRBJ2-4, the V gene TRBV7-9; D is perhaps TRBD2 (5 bases). Germline V gene sequence: CDR1 SEHNR, CDR2 FQNEAQ (reference sequence). The V gene lost 5 bases and the J gene lost 5 bases, with 13 bases spanning the gap. The CDR3 runs 14 residues. For the CDR3, the DNA is TGTGCCAGCAGCCGTGGACTGGATCAAAACATTCAGTACTTC. Encoded protein: CASSRGLDQNIQYF.

This clone is a singleton in its sample. The chain couples TRBV30 to TRBJ1-2, with D possibly matching TRBD1 (6 bases). V was cut by 2 bases and J by 7 bases, with 14 bases left in between. CDR1 and CDR2 from the germline V gene are GTSNPN and SVGIG (reference sequence). The CDR3 is made up of 13 amino acids. The CDR3 coding sequence is TGTGCCTGGAGTACAGGGTTGGGTCGTGGCTACACCTTC. Protein product: CAWSTGLGRGYTF.

This sequence joins TRBV2 and TRBJ2-2; no definite D call. The CDR3 is 11 residues long. Trimming removed 0 bases from V and 7 bases from J, with 0 bases in between. Germline V gene data show CDR1 as SNHLY and CDR2 as FYNNEI. The CDR3: CASSEAGELFF. DNA for the CDR3: TGTGCCAGCAGTGAAGCCGGGGAGCTGTTTTTT.

The chain is built from TRBV18 and TRBJ1-5, with D uncertain. The CDR3 is made up of 14 amino acids. The V end lost 5 bases, the J end lost 3 bases, and 11 bases lay between the germline ends. Germline CDR1 and CDR2: KGHSH and LQKENI. DNA of the CDR3: TGTGCCAGCTCAATCGAGCAATACAATCAGCCCCAGCATTTT. Encoded protein: CASSIEQYNQPQHF.

V gene TRBV5-1 combines with J gene TRBJ2-1; 9 bases are a match to TRBD2. The trim removed 0 bases at V and 4 bases at J, leaving 2 bases unmatched. CDR3 length: 15 residues. Germline CDR1 SGHRS, CDR2 YFSETQ. For the CDR3, the DNA is TGCGCCAGCAGCTTGGTGACTAGCGGATACAATGAGCAGTTCTTC. It is translated as CASSLVTSGYNEQFF.

This chain links TRBV18 with TRBJ2-2; TRBD1 might be the D (5 bases). The CDR3 is 13 amino acids. Trimming left V 6 bases short and J 7 bases short, with 12 bases between. Looked up from germline, CDR1 is KGHSH and CDR2 is LQKENI. This chain's CDR3 is CASSVTRDGELFF. The CDR3 DNA reads as TGTGCCAGCTCTGTAACCAGGGACGGGGAGCTGTTTTTT.

The chain recombines TRBV27 with TRBJ1-2, with D unresolved. V lost 2 bases and J lost 2, with 9 bases in between. The CDR3 runs 14 residues. Germline values: CDR1 MNHEY, CDR2 SMNVEV (reference sequence). This chain's CDR3 is CASSLKAANYGYTF. DNA for the CDR3: TGTGCCAGCAGTTTAAAGGCAGCCAACTATGGCTACACCTTC.

V and J are TRBV7-9 and TRBJ2-1; 8 bases fit TRBD2. The germline V gene encodes CDR1 SEHNR and CDR2 FQNEAQ (reference sequence). The CDR3 totals 17 residues. V shed 8 bases, J shed 0 bases, and the junction held 12 bases outside the gene matches. The chain's CDR3 is CASAGLSGGHSYNEQFF. As DNA, the CDR3 is TGTGCCAGCGCCGGGTTGTCGGGAGGGCACTCCTACAATGAGCAGTTCTTC.

The chain links TRBV10-2 to TRBJ1-5; D is unclear. The length of the CDR3 is 16 residues. Trimming stripped 4 bases from V and 7 bases from J, with 20 bases between. Per the germline V gene, CDR1 is WSHSY and CDR2 is SAAADI. CDR3 coding DNA: TGCGCCAGCAGTGGAACCTTGGGCGAGGGAGGACAGCCCCAGCATTTT. This codes for CASSGTLGEGGQPQHF.

This sequence joins TRBV27 and TRBJ2-7; the match to TRBD1 covers 7 bases. Trimming cost V 4 bases and J 2 bases; bases outside gene matches: 2. CDR1 and CDR2 from the germline V gene are MNHEY and SMNVEV (reference sequence). There are 13 residues in the CDR3. The CDR3 reads CASSSGQTYEQYF. The CDR3 nucleotides are TGTGCCAGCAGTTCGGGACAGACCTACGAGCAGTACTTC.

The chain couples TRBV2 to TRBJ1-1; possible D gene TRBD1, 5 bases. This CDR3 contains 13 residues. Germline-derived CDR1 and CDR2 are SNHLY and FYNNEI. V lost 11 bases, J lost 0 bases, and 13 bases lay in between. In nucleotides, the CDR3 is TGTGCCGCGACAGAACTCATGAACACTGAAGCTTTCTTT. This sequence encodes CAATELMNTEAFF.

This clone has just a few counts. The CDR3 sequence: CASSKANTEAFF. In nucleotides, the CDR3 is TGTGCCAGCAGCAAAGCTAACACTGAAGCTTTCTTT. V gene TRBV21-1 combines with J gene TRBJ1-1. TRBV21-1 is annotated as a pseudogene. CDR3 length: 12 residues.

This sequence joins TRBV20-1 and TRBJ1-1, with D perhaps TRBD1 (5 bases). The V end lost 3 bases, the J end lost 8 bases, and 13 bases lay between the germline ends. From germline, CDR1 is DFQATT and CDR2 SNEGSKA (reference sequence). There are 12 residues in the CDR3. CDR3 nucleotide sequence: TGCAGTGCTAGTGGGGCGCGGAAGGAAGCTTTCTTT. It is translated as CSASGARKEAFF.

The chain employs TRBV5-1 and TRBJ2-7; D is possibly TRBD2 (5 bases). Germline loops: CDR1 SGHRS, CDR2 YFSETQ. Trimming left V 4 bases short and J 0 bases short, with 17 bases between. The CDR3 totals 16 residues. CDR3 nucleotides: TGCGCCAGCAGCCCTCAGGAGCGGTTAAGCTCCTACGAGCAGTACTTC. Translated: CASSPQERLSSYEQYF.